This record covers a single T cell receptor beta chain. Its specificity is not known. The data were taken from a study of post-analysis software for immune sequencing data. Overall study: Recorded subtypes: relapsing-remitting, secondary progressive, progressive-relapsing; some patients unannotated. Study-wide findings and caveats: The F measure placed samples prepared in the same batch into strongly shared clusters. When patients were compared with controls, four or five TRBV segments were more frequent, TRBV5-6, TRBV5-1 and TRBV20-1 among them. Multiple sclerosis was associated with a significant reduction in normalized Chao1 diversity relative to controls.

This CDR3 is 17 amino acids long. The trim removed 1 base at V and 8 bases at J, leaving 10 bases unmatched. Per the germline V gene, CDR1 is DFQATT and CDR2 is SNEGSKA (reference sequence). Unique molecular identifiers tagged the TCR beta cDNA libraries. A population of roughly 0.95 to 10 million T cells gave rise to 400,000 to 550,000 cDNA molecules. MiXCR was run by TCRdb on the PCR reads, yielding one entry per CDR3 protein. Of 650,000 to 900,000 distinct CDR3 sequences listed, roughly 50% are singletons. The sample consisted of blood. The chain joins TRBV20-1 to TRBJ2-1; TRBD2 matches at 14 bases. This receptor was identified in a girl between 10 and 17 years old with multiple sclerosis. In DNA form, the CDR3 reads TGCAGTGCTAGAGGACCGGGACTAGCGGGAGTTTCTGATGAGCAGTTCTTC. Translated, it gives CSARGPGLAGVSDEQFF.